Listed here are 29 T cell receptor beta chains from one sample, sequenced in a study of liver allograft versus peripheral blood T cells. At the level of the study: Recipients' peripheral blood served as the comparator for T cell receptor repertoires in transplanted livers.

MiXCR, applied by TCRdb to the reads, yields one record per CDR3 protein. The sample has roughly 3,600 distinct CDR3 sequences; around 18% are singletons. The receptors shown here come from a human patient who had a liver transplant. Part of the T cells may come from the graft donor.

The chain links TRBV29-1 to TRBJ1-1, with D perhaps TRBD1 (5 bases). The V gene's germline CDR1 is SQVTM and CDR2 ANQGSEA. V was trimmed by 0 bases and J by 4 bases, leaving 15 bases between them. The CDR3 contains 15 residues. CDR3 bases: TGCAGCGTTGAAGAGGAGGAGGGGTCTGGCACTGAAGCTTTCTTT. It codes for CSVEEEEGSGTEAFF.

CDR3 residues: CASSTRPGGTNEQYF. In nucleotides, the CDR3 is TGTGCCAGCAGTACGCGCCCTGGCGGAACAAACGAGCAGTACTTC. This chain links TRBV6-2 or TRBV6-3 with TRBJ2-7; no clear D. There are 15 residues in the CDR3. CDR1 is MNHEY, CDR2 SVGEGT, per germline. V was trimmed by 5 bases and J by 5 bases, leaving 19 bases between them.

In its sample, this clonotype ranks as medium-sized. The chain uses TRBV24-1 and TRBJ2-3, with a possible D match to TRBD1 (5 bases). Germline CDR1 is KGHDR and CDR2 is SFDVKD. Trimming shortened V by 9 bases and J by 6 bases, and 15 bases separated the two germline ends. This CDR3 spans 13 amino acids. CDR3 amino acids: CATSVRVSDTQYF. In nucleotides, the CDR3 is TGTGCCACCTCAGTCAGGGTTTCCGATACGCAGTATTTT.

On this clonotype: Since a much larger clone is just one base distant, this may be a read error. The chain is built from TRBV20-1 and TRBJ2-7; tentatively, D is TRBD1 or TRBD2 (5 bases each). Germline V gives CDR1 DFQATT, CDR2 SNEGSKA (reference sequence). Trimming took 3 bases from V and 2 from J, leaving 11 bases between them. The CDR3 length is 13 residues. The CDR3 spells CSARGVGPYEQYF. As DNA, the CDR3 is TGCAGTGCTAGGGGGGTTGGTCCCTACGAGCAGTACTTC.

This clonotype is categorized as medium-sized (0.01 to 0.1%). The chain links TRBV24-1 to TRBJ2-1, with 7 bases that match TRBD2. The CDR3 is 15 amino acids. Looked up from germline, CDR1 is KGHDR and CDR2 is SFDVKD. V shed 2 bases, J shed 8 bases, and the junction held 8 bases outside the gene matches. The CDR3 loop is CATSDWTSRVDEQFF. The CDR3 DNA reads TGTGCCACCAGTGATTGGACTAGTCGTGTGGATGAGCAGTTCTTC.

The rearrangement links TRBV19 to TRBJ2-3, with 10 bases that match TRBD2. V shed 1 base, J shed 11 bases, and the junction held 3 bases outside the gene matches. This CDR3 comprises 13 residues. Germline assignment: CDR1 LNHDA and CDR2 SQIVND (reference sequence). This CDR3 reads CASSIVTSGQQYF. The CDR3 DNA follows: TGTGCCAGTAGTATAGTGACTAGCGGGCAGCAGTATTTT.

The chain links TRBV5-6 to TRBJ1-1; perhaps TRBD1 as D (6 bases). V was clipped by 4 bases and J by 0 bases, with 13 bases between them. The CDR3 sequence is 15 residues long. Germline V gene sequence: CDR1 SGHDT, CDR2 YYEEEE. CDR3: CASSLVRGLNTEAFF. The CDR3 nucleotides read TGTGCCAGCAGCCTAGTCAGGGGCTTGAACACTGAAGCTTTCTTT.

This clonotype ranks as medium-sized. The chain uses TRBV27 and TRBJ1-4, with 7 positions matching TRBD1. This CDR3 is 14 amino acids long. Germline lookup yields CDR1 MNHEY and CDR2 SMNVEV (reference sequence). J gave up 8 bases and V 6 bases, and 9 bases lay outside the gene matches. This CDR3 reads CASRPTGIGEKLFF. CDR3 DNA sequence: TGTGCCAGCAGGCCGACAGGGATAGGAGAAAAACTGTTTTTT.

Worth noting for this clonotype: It may be a read error: a sequence one base away is much more abundant. The chain links TRBV6-6 to TRBJ2-7; TRBD2 agrees at 9 bases. Germline CDR1 MNHNY, CDR2 SVGAGI (reference sequence). The CDR3 is 14 amino acids. CDR3 DNA sequence: TGTGCCAGCAGTGAATTTAGCGGGGGCTACAAGCAGTACTTC. Translating it yields CASSEFSGGYKQYF.

This clonotype is medium-sized within its sample. The CDR3 region is CASSFPGQATYEQYF. CDR3 DNA: TGTGCCAGCAGTTTCCCGGGACAGGCAACCTACGAGCAGTACTTC. The rearrangement uses TRBV6-5 and TRBJ2-7, with 8 bases identical to TRBD1. The germline V gene encodes CDR1 MNHEY and CDR2 SVGAGI. This CDR3 spans 15 amino acids. Unmatched junction bases numbered 7, after V lost 4 bases and J lost 2 bases.

In its sample, this clonotype is medium-sized. This chain links TRBV15 with TRBJ2-1; no definite D call. CDR3 size: 16 residues. Germline V gene lookup returns CDR1 LNHNV and CDR2 YYDKDF (reference sequence). V lost 8 bases, J lost 6 bases, and 23 bases lay in between. In DNA form, the CDR3 reads TGTGCCACCGGACCATTAGGACGGGTGACCCTCAATGAGCAGTTCTTC. Residues: CATGPLGRVTLNEQFF.

Relative to its sample, this clonotype is medium-sized. The chain is built from TRBV28 and TRBJ2-2, with 9 bases fitting TRBD2. CDR1 and CDR2 from the germline V gene are MDHEN and SYDVKM. CDR3 length: 16 amino acids. With V trimmed by 5 bases and J by 3 bases, 7 bases remained unmatched. As DNA, the CDR3 is TGTGCCAGCAGTGACCCGACTAGCGGATACACCGGGGAGCTGTTTTTT. Translating it yields CASSDPTSGYTGELFF.

Worth noting for this clonotype: A much larger clonotype is one base distant, so this may be a read error. The genes are TRBV28 and TRBJ2-7; no reliable D call. This CDR3 contains 13 residues. Germline loops: CDR1 MDHEN, CDR2 SYDVKM. This CDR3 is CDSSLSVAHEQYF. The DNA for the CDR3 is TGTGACAGCAGTTTATCTGTGGCCCACGAGCAGTACTTC. Together with reference TRBV28 and TRBJ2-7, the CDR3 gives the full variable domain: DVKVTQSSRYLVKRTGEKVFLECVQDMDHENMFWYRQDPGLGLRLIYFSYDVKMKEKGDIPEGYSVSREKKERFSLILESASTNQTSMYLCDSSLSVAHEQYFGPGTRLTVT.

This clonotype was observed a handful of times. This chain uses TRBV2 with TRBJ2-1; the match to TRBD1 covers 7 bases. J gave up 3 bases and V 7 bases, and 18 bases lay outside the gene matches. Germline V gene sequence: CDR1 SNHLY, CDR2 FYNNEI. This CDR3 has 18 residues. The DNA of the CDR3 is TGTGCCAGCATGCTCCGGGACAGAGAAGAGACCTGCTACAATGAGCAGTTCTTC. This sequence encodes CASMLRDREETCYNEQFF.

A note on this clonotype: Given a much more abundant clone one base away, this may be a read error. Because the CDR3 is missing its conserved closing phenylalanine or tryptophan, this is likely a read error. The chain is built from TRBV20-1 and TRBJ2-7; D is perhaps TRBD1 (5 bases). V was trimmed by 5 bases and J by 3 bases, leaving 14 bases between them. The CDR3 is 13 amino acids. CDR1 DFQATT and CDR2 SNEGSKA come from the germline V gene (reference sequence). CDR3 sequence reads: CSARTPSLYEQYI. The DNA for the CDR3 is TGCAGTGCTCGGACACCTTCTCTCTACGAGCAGTACATC.

By its share, this clonotype is medium-sized. The chain uses TRBV28 and TRBJ1-2, with no clear D. CDR3 length: 16 residues. V was trimmed by 7 bases and J by 5 bases, leaving 23 bases between them. Germline V gene sequence: CDR1 MDHEN, CDR2 SYDVKM. The CDR3: CASIPMAGVPVYGYTF. CDR3 nucleotides: TGTGCCAGCATCCCAATGGCCGGGGTCCCCGTTTATGGCTACACCTTC.

V gene TRBV7-9 combines with J gene TRBJ2-3; the D gene could be TRBD1 or TRBD2 (6 bases each). This CDR3 has 14 amino acids. The germline V and J ends were trimmed by 6 bases and 5 bases, with 15 bases remaining between them. Germline V lookup: CDR1 SEHNR, CDR2 FQNEAQ (reference sequence). CDR3 sequence reads: CASSPTEGVDTQYF. CDR3 bases: TGTGCCAGCAGTCCCACGGAGGGGGTAGATACGCAGTATTTT.

This clonotype is judged medium-sized. V and J are TRBV12-3 or TRBV12-4 and TRBJ2-6; either TRBD1 or TRBD2 may fit D (5 bases each). The ends were cut back, 7 bases at V and 0 bases at J, with 13 bases in the middle. The CDR3 loop spans 16 amino acids. The DNA for the CDR3 is TGTGCCAGCACTGGGACCCTTAGCTCTGGGGCCAACGTCCTGACTTTC. Amino acids: CASTGTLSSGANVLTF.

This clonotype is labeled as medium-sized. The chain links TRBV12-3 or TRBV12-4 to TRBJ2-1; TRBD1 matches at 8 bases. This CDR3 comprises 13 residues. Germline trimming cut 7 bases from V and 8 bases from J; bases unmatched to any gene: 7. DNA for the CDR3: TGTGCCAGCATCCTTCAGGGGGCGGATGAGCAGTTCTTC. This codes for CASILQGADEQFF.

This clonotype is large in the sample. The chain couples TRBV12-3 or TRBV12-4 to TRBJ1-6, with D perhaps matching TRBD1 (5 bases). With 6 bases removed from V and 0 bases from J, the gap between germline ends came to 9 bases. CDR3 length: 15 amino acids. CDR3 coding DNA: TGTGCCAGCAGAGACAGAGACTCCTATAATTCACCCCTCCACTTT. Protein: CASRDRDSYNSPLHF.

A note on this clonotype: Being one base from a much bigger clone, this may be a read error. The V gene is TRBV6-5, the J gene TRBJ2-5, with TRBD1 as a possible D gene (6 bases). The CDR3 contains 15 residues. Germline assignment: CDR1 MNHEY and CDR2 SVGAGI. CDR3 bases: TGTGTCAGCAGTTACGGGCAGGGGAGACAAGAGACCCAGTACTTC. The encoded protein is CVSSYGQGRQETQYF.

In its sample, this clonotype ranks as medium-sized. The chain carries TRBV19 and TRBJ1-5; 7 bases align to TRBD1. Germline V gene data show CDR1 as LNHDA and CDR2 as SQIVND (reference sequence). The CDR3 consists of 13 residues. Trimming cost V 9 bases and J 7 bases; bases outside gene matches: 9. As DNA, the CDR3 is TGTGCCAGCTCTCAGGGGGTCGTGCAGCCCCAGCATTTT. The encoded protein is CASSQGVVQPQHF.

This clonotype was observed a few times. The chain combines TRBV5-6 with TRBJ1-1; maybe TRBD1 (6 bases). V was shortened by 4 bases and J by 5 bases, with 18 bases between the two germline ends. Germline V gives CDR1 SGHDT, CDR2 YYEEEE. The CDR3 is made up of 15 amino acids. The CDR3 bases are TGTGCCAGCAGCAGAGGACAGTTCCTCATAACTGAAGCTTTCTTT. Protein product: CASSRGQFLITEAFF.

Points on this clonotype: Relative to the germline gene, one junction end is altered; a read error may explain this. The V call is TRBV28, the J call TRBJ1-1, with 10 nucleotides matching TRBD1. The CDR3 has 13 amino acids. Germline CDR1 reads MDHEN; CDR2 reads SYDVKM. In DNA, the CDR3 is TGTGCCAGCAGGGGACAGGGGTGGACTGAAGCTATCTTT. Protein: CASRGQGWTEAIF.

By frequency in the sample, this clonotype is medium-sized (0.01 to 0.1%). J is TRBJ2-7 and V is TRBV20-1; D assignment may be TRBD1 or TRBD2 (5 bases each). The CDR3 has 15 amino acids. Trimming stripped 5 bases from V and 2 bases from J, with 19 bases between. Germline V gene sequence: CDR1 DFQATT, CDR2 SNEGSKA (reference sequence). The CDR3, as DNA: TGCAGTGCTCAAACTACCGGGACGGACCCCTACGAGCAGTACTTC. Its protein is CSAQTTGTDPYEQYF.

A note on this clonotype: With a much larger clone just one base away, this may be a read error. The chain uses TRBV28 and TRBJ2-3; TRBD1 is a possible D gene (6 bases). Germline assignment: CDR1 MDHEN and CDR2 SYDVKM. The CDR3 runs 15 residues. This CDR3 is CASSLWDKSTDKQYF. CDR3 DNA sequence: TGTGCCAGCAGCCTCTGGGACAAGAGCACAGATAAGCAGTATTTT.

This clonotype was found a few times. The chain uses TRBV5-6 and TRBJ1-1; the D is unclear. The V gene's germline CDR1 is SGHDT and CDR2 YYEEEE. This CDR3 has 14 amino acids. Trimming pared 4 bases from V and 7 bases from J, leaving 17 bases between. This CDR3 is CASSRSDNRLEAFF. The DNA of the CDR3 is TGTGCCAGCAGCCGAAGCGACAACCGCCTTGAAGCTTTCTTT.

This clonotype qualifies as medium-sized. The chain carries TRBV15 and TRBJ2-5, with 12 bases aligning to TRBD2. The CDR3 runs to 17 residues. V was pared by 3 bases and J by 7 bases, with 12 bases of the junction left unmatched. The germline gives CDR1 LNHNV, CDR2 YYDKDF (reference sequence). The CDR3 region has the DNA TGTGCCACCAGCAGCTTAGACGGGACTAGCGGGCCGTGGACCCAGTACTTC. Translation: CATSSLDGTSGPWTQYF.

With respect to this clonotype: Possible read error: a much larger clone is one base away. The chain combines TRBV28 with TRBJ1-5; D is possibly TRBD1 (6 bases). In germline, CDR1 is MDHEN, CDR2 SYDVKM. This CDR3 has 14 residues. The CDR3 sequence is CVSSFGQGSTTQHF. DNA for the CDR3: TGTGTCAGCAGTTTCGGGCAGGGGTCTACAACCCAGCATTTT.